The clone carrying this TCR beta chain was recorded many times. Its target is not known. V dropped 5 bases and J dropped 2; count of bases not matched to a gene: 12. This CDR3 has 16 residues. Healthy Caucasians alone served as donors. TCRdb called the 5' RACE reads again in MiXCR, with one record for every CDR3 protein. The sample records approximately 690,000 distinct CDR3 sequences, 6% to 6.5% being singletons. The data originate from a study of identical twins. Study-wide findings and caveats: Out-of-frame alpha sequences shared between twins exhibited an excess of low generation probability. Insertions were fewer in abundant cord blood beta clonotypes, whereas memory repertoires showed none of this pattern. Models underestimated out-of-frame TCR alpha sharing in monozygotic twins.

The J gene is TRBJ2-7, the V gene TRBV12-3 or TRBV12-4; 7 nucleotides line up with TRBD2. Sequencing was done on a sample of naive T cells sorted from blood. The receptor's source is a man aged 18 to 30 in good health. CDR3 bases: TGTGCCAGCAGTCCCGGACGCGGGAGTTTCACCTACGAGCAGTACTTC. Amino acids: CASSPGRGSFTYEQYF.